Each of the 16 T cell receptor beta chains below was sequenced from the same sample in a study of blood T cell repertoires in COVID-19 (TCRdb year 2020). The receptor library was made with the immunoSEQ multiplex PCR assay. TCRdb took over this immuneACCESS table, retaining in-frame rearrangements with V and J assigned. Such tables are incomplete; in checked studies, under half of the missing clones stem from an unresolved V gene, and the remainder is unexplained. Recorded for this sample are 350,000 to 450,000 clones; 70% to 90% of them occurred a single time. The top ten clonotypes cover 0.95% to 1.5% of the sample. Sequencing used peripheral blood. Every receptor here comes from a man aged 35 to 55 with acute or convalescent COVID-19.

V usage is TRBV28 and J usage is TRBJ2-7; 7 bases are shared with TRBD1. Germline loops: CDR1 MDHEN, CDR2 SYDVKM. The V and J ends lost 2 bases and 6 bases, in that order; junction bases with no gene match: 10. This CDR3 comprises 15 residues. As DNA, the CDR3 is TGTGCCAGCAGTTTAAGGGGGCCACCTTCTCCCGAGCAGTACTTC. It specifies CASSLRGPPSPEQYF. Filled out from reference TRBV28 and TRBJ2-7, the complete variable domain reads DVKVTQSSRYLVKRTGEKVFLECVQDMDHENMFWYRQDPGLGLRLIYFSYDVKMKEKGDIPEGYSVSREKKERFSLILESASTNQTSMYLCASSLRGPPSPEQYFGPGTRLTVT.

This clone has a handful of counts. Additional DNA sequences in this sample encode the identical CDR3. V is TRBV7-9 and J is TRBJ2-7; TRBD2 matches 16 bases. The ends lost 5 bases at V and 1 base at J; junction bases unmatched: 2. The CDR3 loop spans 16 amino acids. Germline CDR1 SEHNR, CDR2 FQNEAQ (reference sequence). The CDR3 nucleotides read TGTGCCAGCAGCCCGGGACTAGCGGGAGGGTCCTACGAGCAGTACTTC. Translation: CASSPGLAGGSYEQYF.

The chain combines TRBV4-1 with TRBJ1-1, with 7 bases that match TRBD1. This CDR3 has 13 amino acids. V lost 3 bases, J lost 6 bases, and 4 bases stayed unmatched. The germline gives CDR1 MGHRA, CDR2 YSYEKL. Written as DNA, the CDR3 is TGCGCCAGCAGCCAGAAAGGGGGCCCTGAAGCTTTCTTT. Its protein is CASSQKGGPEAFF.

The genes are TRBV4-1 and TRBJ1-5; TRBD1 is a possible D gene (5 bases). The germline V and J ends were trimmed by 0 bases and 5 bases, with 11 bases remaining between them. The V gene's germline CDR1 is MGHRA and CDR2 YSYEKL. This CDR3 is 15 amino acids long. The CDR3 loop reads CASSQDAGGDQPQHF. The CDR3 nucleotides are TGCGCCAGCAGCCAAGATGCGGGGGGGGATCAGCCCCAGCATTTT.

The chain is built from TRBV24-1 and TRBJ2-1, with 10 bases lining up with TRBD2. V lost 11 bases to trimming and J lost 0 bases; unmatched junction nucleotides: 9. This CDR3 has 16 residues. CDR1 KGHDR and CDR2 SFDVKD come from the germline V gene. In nucleotides, the CDR3 is TGTGCCATCGCTACAACTAGCGGGGCCTCCTACAATGAGCAGTTCTTC. This sequence encodes CAIATTSGASYNEQFF.

The V call is TRBV13, the J call TRBJ2-2; tentative D call: TRBD2 (6 bases). The length of the CDR3 is 19 residues. The germline gives CDR1 PRHDT, CDR2 FYEKMQ (reference sequence). Trimming cost V 5 bases and J 2 bases, with 24 bases left between them. The CDR3 coding sequence is TGTGCCAGCAGCCCCTACATGGGGGGTTCTAGCGCCAACACCGGGGAGCTGTTTTTT. It yields the protein CASSPYMGGSSANTGELFF. The variable domain in full, completed from reference TRBV13 and TRBJ2-2, reads AAGVIQSPRHLIKEKRETATLKCYPIPRHDTVYWYQQGPGQDPQFLISFYEKMQSDKGSIPDRFSAQQFSDYHSELNMSSLELGDSALYFCASSPYMGGSSANTGELFFGEGSRLTVL.

V and J are TRBV3-1 (or the pseudogene TRBV3-2) and TRBJ2-1; D is possibly TRBD2 (5 bases). Looked up from germline, CDR1 is LGHDT and CDR2 is YNNKEL (reference sequence). Between the trimmed V and J ends, which lost 0 bases and 14 bases, there was a span of 14 bases. The CDR3 covers 13 residues. CDR3 protein: CASSQDLAQSEFF. Here the CDR3 DNA reads TGTGCCAGCAGCCAAGATCTAGCTCAGTCGGAGTTCTTC.

This chain links TRBV4-1 with TRBJ1-1, with a weak D call TRBD1 (5 bases). The CDR3 totals 14 residues. Germline assignment: CDR1 MGHRA and CDR2 YSYEKL. V lost 1 base to trimming and J lost 3 bases, with 9 bases between them. The CDR3 DNA sequence: TGCGCCAGCAGCCAAGTCGGGGGGTACACTGAAGCTTTCTTT. It encodes CASSQVGGYTEAFF.

The chain uses TRBV28 and TRBJ1-1; D not certain. Germline V gene lookup returns CDR1 MDHEN and CDR2 SYDVKM. V lost 8 bases and J lost 6, with 16 bases in between. The CDR3 is 13 amino acids. CDR3 in amino acids: CASSSGYLPEAFF. DNA for the CDR3: TGTGCCAGCTCCTCCGGGTATCTACCTGAAGCTTTCTTT.

This rearrangement joins TRBV5-1 to TRBJ1-3; D not resolved. CDR3 size: 14 residues. Germline assignment: CDR1 SGHRS and CDR2 YFSETQ. The V end lost 0 bases, the J end lost 2 bases, and 6 bases lay between the germline ends. The CDR3 loop reads CASSLAGPGNTIYF. CDR3 DNA: TGCGCCAGCAGCTTGGCAGGTCCTGGAAACACCATATATTTT. Full variable domain (missing parts from reference TRBV5-1 and TRBJ1-3): KAGVTQTPRYLIKTRGQQVTLSCSPISGHRSVSWYQQTPGQGLQFLFEYFSETQRNKGNFPGRFSGRQFSNSRSEMNVSTLELGDSALYLCASSLAGPGNTIYFGEGSWLTVV.

The rearrangement links TRBV2 to TRBJ2-2; 11 nucleotides match TRBD2. There are 15 residues in the CDR3. CDR1 and CDR2 (germline): SNHLY, FYNNEI. J lost 7 bases, V lost 5 bases, and 6 bases had no gene match. The CDR3 loop reads CASSLAGGGVGELFF. In DNA, the CDR3 is TGTGCCAGCAGTCTAGCGGGAGGCGGGGTCGGGGAGCTGTTTTTT.

The chain has TRBV2 and TRBJ2-7; possible D gene TRBD2, 5 bases. V was cut by 3 bases and J by 0 bases, with 15 bases left in between. Germline values: CDR1 SNHLY, CDR2 FYNNEI. The CDR3 contains 16 residues. Here the CDR3 DNA reads TGTGCCAGCAGTGAGGTCAGGCTAGGGAGCTCCTACGAGCAGTACTTC. It is translated as CASSEVRLGSSYEQYF.

The chain has TRBV5-4 and TRBJ2-5, with D tentatively TRBD2 (5 bases). Germline V lookup: CDR1 SGHNT, CDR2 YYREEE (reference sequence). CDR3 size: 15 residues. V was clipped by 2 bases and J by 0 bases, with 11 bases between them. CDR3 sequence: CASSFYNGNQETQYF. CDR3 in DNA: TGTGCCAGCAGCTTTTATAACGGGAACCAAGAGACCCAGTACTTC.

The rearrangement uses TRBV10-3 and TRBJ2-7; 7 nucleotides match TRBD1. The V and J ends lost 6 bases and 1 base, in that order; junction bases with no gene match: 6. This CDR3 is 14 amino acids long. Germline loops: CDR1 ENHRY, CDR2 SYGVKD. CDR3 loop: CAISQRGPSYEQYF. In DNA, the CDR3 is TGTGCCATCAGCCAGAGGGGGCCTTCCTACGAGCAGTACTTC.

The rearrangement joins TRBV19 to TRBJ1-5; no reliable D call. Trimming removed 5 bases from V and 1 base from J, with 18 bases in between. CDR1 and CDR2 from the germline V gene are LNHDA and SQIVND (reference sequence). The CDR3 runs 17 residues. The CDR3 DNA reads as TGTGCCAGTAGTCTCGGTCGAGGGATTGCGAGCAATCAGCCCCAGCATTTT. It encodes CASSLGRGIASNQPQHF.

The V gene is TRBV7-2, the J gene TRBJ2-1; TRBD2 agrees at 9 bases. The CDR3 is made up of 15 amino acids. Trimming cost V 5 bases and J 4 bases; bases outside gene matches: 6. The germline V gene encodes CDR1 SGHTA and CDR2 FQGNSA. The CDR3 here is CASSPRRGGYNEQFF. CDR3 nucleotide sequence: TGTGCCAGCAGCCCTAGGCGGGGGGGTTACAATGAGCAGTTCTTC.